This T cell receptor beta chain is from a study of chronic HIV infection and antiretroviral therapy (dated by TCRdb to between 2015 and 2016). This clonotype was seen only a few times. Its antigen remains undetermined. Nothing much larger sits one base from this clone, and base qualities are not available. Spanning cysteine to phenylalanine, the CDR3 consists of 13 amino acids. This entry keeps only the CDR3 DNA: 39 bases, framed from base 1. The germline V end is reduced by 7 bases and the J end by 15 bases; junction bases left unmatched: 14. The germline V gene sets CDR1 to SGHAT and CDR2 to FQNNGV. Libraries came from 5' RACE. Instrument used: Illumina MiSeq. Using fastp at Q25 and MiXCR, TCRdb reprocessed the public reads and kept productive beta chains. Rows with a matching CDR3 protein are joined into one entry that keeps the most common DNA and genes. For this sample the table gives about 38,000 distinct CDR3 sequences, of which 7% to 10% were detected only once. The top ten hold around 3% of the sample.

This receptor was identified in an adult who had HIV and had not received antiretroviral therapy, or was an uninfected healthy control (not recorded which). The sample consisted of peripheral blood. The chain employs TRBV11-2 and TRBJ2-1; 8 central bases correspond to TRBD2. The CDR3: CASTEIPGGPSFF. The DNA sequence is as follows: TGTGCCAGCACCGAAATTCCGGGAGGGCCTTCGTTCTTC.